This T cell receptor beta chain is drawn from a study of shared clonotypes between healthy human individuals. This table comes from immunoSEQ multiplex PCR, and its TCRdb copy is limited to in-frame clones, with some not included. The table has about 2 million clones, roughly 96% seen once. The V gene lost 0 bases and the J gene lost 1 base, with 7 bases spanning the gap. Germline CDR1 is LGHNA and CDR2 is YSLEER. The CDR3 runs to 16 residues. A word on this clone: Other nucleotide sequences in the sample specify the same CDR3.

The receptor was isolated from a man aged 18 to 30 in good health. This sequence joins TRBV4-3 and TRBJ2-6; possibly TRBD2 for D (5 bases). The material sequenced was naive CD4+ T cells sorted from blood. This sample's subset: CD45RA+ positively selected. Here the CDR3 reads CASSQDRGSGANVLTF. The CDR3 nucleotides are TGCGCCAGCAGCCAAGACAGAGGGTCTGGGGCCAACGTCCTGACTTTC.